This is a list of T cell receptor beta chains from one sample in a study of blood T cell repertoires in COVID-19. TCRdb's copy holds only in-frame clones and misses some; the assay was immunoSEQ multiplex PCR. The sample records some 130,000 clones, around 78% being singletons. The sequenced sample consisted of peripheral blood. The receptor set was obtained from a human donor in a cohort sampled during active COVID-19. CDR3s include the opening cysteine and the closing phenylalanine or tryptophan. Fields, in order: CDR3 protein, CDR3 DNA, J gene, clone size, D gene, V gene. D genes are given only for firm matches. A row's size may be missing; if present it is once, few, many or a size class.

CDR3: CASSSRTGVTQYF
DNA: TGTGCCAGCAGTTCTAGGACAGGAGTGACCCAGTACTTC
J: TRBJ2-5
size: few
D: TRBD1
V: TRBV2

CDR3: CASSSDREVGFF
DNA: TGCGCCAGCAGCTCTGACAGGGAAGTGGGTTTTTTT
J: TRBJ2-3
size: .
D: TRBD1
V: TRBV5-1

CDR3: CASSDHWRGSNNEQFF
DNA: TGCGCCAGCAGCGACCATTGGCGGGGGAGTAACAATGAGCAGTTCTTC
J: TRBJ2-1
size: .
D: TRBD2
V: TRBV10-1

CDR3: CASRLRDRHYEQYF
DNA: TGCGCCAGCAGACTTAGGGACAGGCACTACGAGCAGTACTTC
J: TRBJ2-7
size: .
D: TRBD1
V: TRBV5-1

CDR3: CASSADIAGANVLTF
DNA: TGCGCCAGCAGCGCGGACATAGCTGGGGCCAACGTCCTGACTTTC
J: TRBJ2-6
size: .
D: .
V: TRBV5-1

CDR3: CASSVEARGITGELFF
DNA: TGTGCCAGCAGCGTAGAAGCGCGGGGAATCACCGGGGAGCTGTTTTTT
J: TRBJ2-2
size: .
D: .
V: TRBV9

CDR3: CASSESSGGGSLEEPQHF
DNA: TGCGCCAGCAGTGAGTCGAGTGGCGGGGGCTCCCTTGAGGAGCCCCAGCATTTT
J: TRBJ1-5
size: .
D: .
V: TRBV10-2

CDR3: CATSDAGTGSQPQHF
DNA: TGTGCCACCAGTGATGCCGGGACAGGGAGTCAGCCCCAGCATTTT
J: TRBJ1-5
size: .
D: TRBD1
V: TRBV24-1

CDR3: CASSESRGQPQHF
DNA: TGTGCCAGCAGCGAGAGCAGGGGTCAGCCCCAGCATTTT
J: TRBJ1-5
size: .
D: .
V: TRBV7-9

CDR3: CASSLVTDEKLFF
DNA: TGTGCCAGCAGCTTAGTTACGGATGAAAAACTGTTTTTT
J: TRBJ1-4
size: .
D: .
V: TRBV11-2

CDR3: CASSLLPGVYMREQYF
DNA: TGTGCCAGCAGCTTGTTACCCGGGGTGTACATGAGGGAGCAGTACTTC
J: TRBJ2-7
size: .
D: .
V: TRBV5-6

CDR3: CASKRGHEQYF
DNA: TGTGCCTCCAAGCGGGGGCACGAGCAGTACTTC
J: TRBJ2-7
size: .
D: TRBD2
V: TRBV30

CDR3: CASSISQGSNQPQHF
DNA: TGTGCCAGTAGTATCTCACAGGGTAGCAATCAGCCCCAGCATTTT
J: TRBJ1-5
size: .
D: .
V: TRBV19

CDR3: CAWRGFLDRNTEAFF
DNA: TGTGCCTGGAGGGGTTTCTTGGACAGAAACACTGAAGCTTTCTTT
J: TRBJ1-1
size: .
D: .
V: TRBV30

CDR3: CASSPLAGGSYNEQFF
DNA: TGTGCCAGCAGCCCACTAGCGGGGGGCTCCTACAATGAGCAGTTCTTC
J: TRBJ2-1
size: .
D: TRBD2
V: TRBV7-9

CDR3: CASSLGTGSYGYTF
DNA: TGTGCCAGCAGCCTAGGGACAGGGAGCTATGGCTACACCTTC
J: TRBJ1-2
size: .
D: TRBD1
V: TRBV7-9

CDR3: CASSYERRRGTEAFF
DNA: TGTGCCAGCAGTTACGAACGGCGGCGGGGAACTGAAGCTTTCTTT
J: TRBJ1-1
size: .
D: .
V: TRBV6-5

CDR3: CASSWTGAGTEAFF
DNA: TGTGCCAGCAGCTGGACAGGGGCGGGCACTGAAGCTTTCTTT
J: TRBJ1-1
size: few
D: TRBD1
V: TRBV11-1

CDR3: CARGDRDRGESSGANVLTF
DNA: TGTGCCAGAGGGGACCGGGACAGGGGCGAGAGCTCTGGGGCCAACGTCCTGACTTTC
J: TRBJ2-6
size: .
D: TRBD1
V: TRBV9

CDR3: CASSFSRLAGGQGGYEQYF
DNA: TGCGCCAGCAGCTTCAGCAGACTAGCGGGGGGGCAGGGTGGATACGAGCAGTACTTC
J: TRBJ2-7
size: .
D: TRBD2
V: TRBV5-1

CDR3: CASSRQNTEAFF
DNA: TGTGCCAGCAGCCGACAAAACACTGAAGCTTTCTTT
J: TRBJ1-1
size: .
D: .
V: TRBV3-1/TRBV3-2

CDR3: CASSYSTPTDTQYF
DNA: TGCGCCAGCAGCTATAGCACTCCCACAGATACGCAGTATTTT
J: TRBJ2-3
size: .
D: .
V: TRBV10-1

CDR3: CASSDRFGYTF
DNA: TGTGCCAGCAGTGACAGGTTTGGCTACACCTTC
J: TRBJ1-2
size: .
D: .
V: TRBV28

CDR3: CSVGQGSTEAFF
DNA: TGCAGCGTTGGCCAGGGAAGTACTGAAGCTTTCTTT
J: TRBJ1-1
size: .
D: .
V: TRBV29-1

CDR3: CASSYYYNQPQHF
DNA: TGTGCCAGCAGTTACTACTACAATCAGCCCCAGCATTTT
J: TRBJ1-5
size: .
D: .
V: TRBV6-5

CDR3: CASSLGGSPYEQYF
DNA: TGTGCCAGCAGTTTGGGCGGGAGCCCCTACGAGCAGTACTTC
J: TRBJ2-7
size: .
D: TRBD2
V: TRBV27

CDR3: CASSPGGGVRQPQHF
DNA: TGTGCCAGCAGCCCGGGAGGCGGAGTTCGTCAGCCCCAGCATTTT
J: TRBJ1-5
size: .
D: .
V: TRBV6-5

CDR3: CASSSHLGGGAETQYF
DNA: TGTGCCAGCAGTTCCCACCTTGGCGGGGGGGCGGAGACCCAGTACTTC
J: TRBJ2-5
size: .
D: TRBD2
V: TRBV28

CDR3: CASTITSDTFNEQFF
DNA: TGTGCCAGCACCATAACTAGCGACACTTTCAATGAGCAGTTCTTC
J: TRBJ2-1
size: .
D: TRBD2
V: TRBV7-2

CDR3: CASSFTGDTEAFF
DNA: TGCGCCAGCAGCTTTACAGGGGACACTGAAGCTTTCTTT
J: TRBJ1-1
size: .
D: TRBD1
V: TRBV5-1

CDR3: CASSEGVRGPYEQYF
DNA: TGTGCCAGCAGTGAAGGGGTTAGGGGGCCTTACGAGCAGTACTTC
J: TRBJ2-7
size: .
D: TRBD1
V: TRBV6-1